These 15 T cell receptor beta chains were all obtained from the same sample, sequenced in a study of CD8 T cells in Susac syndrome. The RNA input was roughly 0.45 to 1 ug, and it was reverse transcribed with random hexamers. TCRdb fed the immunoSEQ multiplex PCR reads into MiXCR, producing one record per CDR3 protein. The sample has about 250,000 distinct CDR3 sequences; 90% to 95% are singletons. The sequencing sample was made of CD4+ T cells from PBMCs. The source is a human donor with multiple sclerosis.

The chain combines TRBV7-9 with TRBJ2-7; weak D call: TRBD2 (5 bases). CDR1 and CDR2 (germline): SEHNR, FQNEAQ (reference sequence). The CDR3 runs to 13 residues. The germline V and J ends were trimmed by 11 bases and 7 bases, with 21 bases remaining between them. The CDR3 nucleotides read TGTGCCGTTCTCCGGGGAGAAGACCGGGAGCAGTACTTC. It encodes CAVLRGEDREQYF.

The chain combines TRBV28 with TRBJ2-1; 9 bases are a match to TRBD1. CDR3 size: 16 residues. Germline V gene sequence: CDR1 MDHEN, CDR2 SYDVKM. The V segment lost 2 bases and the J segment 7 bases; nucleotides outside the gene matches: 9. The CDR3 nucleotides are TGTGCCAGCAGTTTAAGACCGGGACAGGGAAGGAATGAGCAGTTCTTC. Translating gives CASSLRPGQGRNEQFF.

This chain uses TRBV29-1 with TRBJ2-2; TRBD1 or TRBD2 may be the D gene (5 bases each). This CDR3 comprises 14 residues. Per the germline V gene, CDR1 is SQVTM and CDR2 is ANQGSEA. The V end was cut by 5 bases, the J end by 4 bases, with 14 bases between. Written as DNA, the CDR3 is TGCAGCGTTCGCAGGGTTGGGGGCACCGGGGAGCTGTTTTTT. Protein: CSVRRVGGTGELFF.

The genes are TRBV3-1 and TRBJ2-2; no definite D call. Germline assignment: CDR1 LGHDT and CDR2 YNNKEL (reference sequence). The V gene lost 2 bases and the J gene lost 2 bases, with 9 bases spanning the gap. There are 15 residues in the CDR3. The CDR3 sequence: CASSQTTRNTGELFF. Here the CDR3 DNA reads TGTGCCAGCAGCCAAACGACACGAAACACCGGGGAGCTGTTTTTT.

This chain links TRBV28 with TRBJ2-5; D gene uncertain. V lost 4 bases, J lost 2 bases, and 11 bases lay in between. CDR3 length: 14 residues. Germline assignment: CDR1 MDHEN and CDR2 SYDVKM. CDR3 sequence: CASSSPSLQETQYF. Written as DNA, the CDR3 is TGTGCCAGCAGTTCCCCCTCTCTTCAAGAGACCCAGTACTTC.

The chain is built from TRBV7-8 and TRBJ2-2; 9 bases match TRBD1. Germline V CDR1 and CDR2: SGHVS, FQNEAQ. V dropped 4 bases and J dropped 6; count of bases not matched to a gene: 6. This CDR3 has 15 amino acids. CDR3 coding DNA: TGTGCCAGCAGCTCCCGGGACAGGGATCCCGGGGAGCTGTTTTTT. Its protein product is CASSSRDRDPGELFF.

The chain recombines TRBV20-1 with TRBJ1-5; D not certain. Germline V gives CDR1 DFQATT, CDR2 SNEGSKA (reference sequence). The length of the CDR3 is 13 residues. V was trimmed by 0 bases and J by 2 bases, leaving 5 bases between them. The CDR3 coding sequence is TGCAGTGCTAGAGATGGGGGCAATCAGCCCCAGCATTTT. Protein: CSARDGGNQPQHF.

The DNA for the CDR3 is TGCGCCAGCGGCCCGGGACAGCTAAACACTGAAGCTTTCTTT. Amino acid sequence: CASGPGQLNTEAFF. The gene calls are TRBV5-1 and TRBJ1-1; 7 nucleotides align to TRBD1. The CDR3 totals 14 residues. The J segment lost 2 bases and the V segment lost 7 bases, leaving 8 bases of the junction unmatched. The germline V gene has CDR1 SGHRS and CDR2 YFSETQ.

The chain couples TRBV20-1 to TRBJ2-5, with 8 bases aligning to TRBD2. Germline V gene sequence: CDR1 DFQATT, CDR2 SNEGSKA (reference sequence). The J segment lost 5 bases and the V segment lost 6 bases, leaving 2 bases of the junction unmatched. The CDR3 spans 11 residues. The chain's CDR3 is CSAGLGETQYF. Here the CDR3 DNA reads TGCAGTGCGGGACTAGGGGAGACCCAGTACTTC.

The V gene is TRBV2, the J gene TRBJ2-2; weak D call: TRBD2 (6 bases). Germline CDR1 reads SNHLY; CDR2 reads FYNNEI. The CDR3 has 15 amino acids. The V end was cut by 11 bases, the J end by 3 bases, with 19 bases between. The CDR3 reads CAAKRRGGDTGELFF. CDR3 coding DNA: TGTGCCGCCAAGAGGCGGGGTGGCGACACCGGGGAGCTGTTTTTT.

This clonotype occurred a few times. The chain joins TRBV5-1 to TRBJ2-7; D may be TRBD1 (6 bases). Trimming removed 3 bases from V and 7 bases from J, with 14 bases in between. The CDR3 extends over 13 amino acids. The germline V gene has CDR1 SGHRS and CDR2 YFSETQ. As DNA, the CDR3 is TGCGCCAGCAGCTCCGGACAGCTTGGAGAGCAGTACTTC. Protein product: CASSSGQLGEQYF.

This chain links TRBV7-9 with TRBJ2-7, with D possibly matching TRBD1 (5 bases). Trimming pared 1 base from V and 3 bases from J, leaving 13 bases between. The germline CDR1 and CDR2 sequences are SEHNR and FQNEAQ (reference sequence). The CDR3 is made up of 15 amino acids. CDR3 in DNA: TGTGCCAGCAGCTTAGGGGGCCCTCGAAGCTACGAGCAGTACTTC. Protein: CASSLGGPRSYEQYF.

The chain uses TRBV7-2 and TRBJ2-1; TRBD2 matches at 8 bases. CDR1 is SGHTA, CDR2 FQGNSA, per germline. The CDR3 is 17 amino acids. The junction had 9 bases not matched to a gene; V was cut back by 5 bases and J by 0 bases. CDR3 nucleotide sequence: TGTGCCAGCAGCCTTCTTCTAGCGGGTAGCTCCTACAATGAGCAGTTCTTC. It codes for CASSLLLAGSSYNEQFF.

This clonotype was observed once. The rearrangement joins TRBV5-1 to TRBJ1-6; TRBD1 matches 8 bases. Germline V gene sequence: CDR1 SGHRS, CDR2 YFSETQ. V was pared by 1 base and J by 9 bases, with 6 bases of the junction left unmatched. The CDR3 covers 15 residues. The CDR3 bases are TGCGCCAGCAGCTTGCAACAGGGGGAACGTTCACCCCTCCACTTT. Protein sequence: CASSLQQGERSPLHF.

The chain links TRBV18 to TRBJ2-7, with TRBD2 matching over 9 bases. CDR1 KGHSH and CDR2 LQKENI come from the germline V gene. The CDR3 is made up of 15 amino acids. With 0 bases clipped from V and 0 bases from J, the junction kept 0 bases outside the gene matches. CDR3 in DNA: TGTGCCAGCTCACCACCTAGCGGGAGCTCCTACGAGCAGTACTTC. It specifies CASSPPSGSSYEQYF. Using reference TRBV18 and TRBJ2-7 for the parts outside the CDR3, the full variable domain is NAGVMQNPRHLVRRRGQEARLRCSPMKGHSHVYWYRQLPEEGLKFMVYLQKENIIDESGMPKERFSAEFPKEGPSILRIQQVVRGDSAAYFCASSPPSGSSYEQYFGPGTRLTVT.